A single sample gave rise to the 4 T cell receptor beta chains below, sequenced in a study of blood T cell repertoires in COVID-19. Only in-frame clones appear in the TCRdb table, and some are missing; sequencing was by immunoSEQ multiplex PCR. The table lists around 300,000 clones, roughly 88% of them singletons. Sequenced sample: peripheral blood. The source is a young woman with active or convalescent COVID-19.

This clone was picked up a small number of times. This chain connects TRBV10-3 to TRBJ1-1; the match to TRBD1 covers 8 bases. Trimming at V came to 6 bases and at J to 8 bases, leaving 14 bases not matched to a gene. CDR3 length: 15 residues. Germline V lookup: CDR1 ENHRY, CDR2 SYGVKD. The CDR3 protein is CAIRRPGQDRTEAFF. The CDR3 bases are TGTGCCATCAGACGCCCGGGACAGGACCGTACCGAAGCTTTCTTT.

The rearrangement links TRBV19 to TRBJ2-4, with D perhaps matching TRBD2 (5 bases). CDR1 is LNHDA and CDR2 is SQIVND in the germline V gene (reference sequence). The CDR3 runs to 15 residues. The V end lost 4 bases, the J end lost 4 bases, and 14 bases lay between the germline ends. CDR3 coding DNA: TGTGCCAGTAGTAAAAGGAACCGGGGTAAAAACATTCAGTACTTC. This encodes CASSKRNRGKNIQYF.

This chain uses TRBV18 with TRBJ2-7; tentative D call: TRBD1 (6 bases). V was trimmed by 6 bases and J by 3 bases, leaving 12 bases between them. Germline V lookup: CDR1 KGHSH, CDR2 LQKENI. This CDR3 region has 13 residues. The DNA for the CDR3 is TGTGCCAGCTCGGACCGGGACAACTACGAGCAGTACTTC. It translates to CASSDRDNYEQYF.

V and J are TRBV6-2 or TRBV6-3 and TRBJ1-5; D not resolved. This CDR3 has 14 amino acids. Germline-derived CDR1 and CDR2 are MNHEY and SVGEGT. Deletions cut 4 bases from V and 7 bases from J, with 14 bases between. DNA for the CDR3: TGTGCCAGCAGTTCTAACGGGAGAGCCCAGCCCCAGCATTTT. This sequence encodes CASSSNGRAQPQHF.